This T cell receptor beta chain was retrieved from a study of CXCR3-negative and CXCR3-positive naive CD8 T cells. Study-level background: Collectively, the libraries yielded about 135 million TRB reads in total, at about 1.5 +/- 0.3 million per library.

General study findings and limits: CXCR3-negative naive cells had less hydrophobic TRB CDR3s than did CXCR3-positive naive cells. After cryopreservation, CXCR3 expression dropped partially; most assays used fresh PBMCs.

With respect to this clonotype: Its antigen is currently unknown.

CDR1 and CDR2 from the germline V gene are MNHEY and SMNVEV (reference sequence). The CDR3 has 15 amino acids. The method, 5' RACE with UMI labels, was used to prepare the TRB cDNA libraries. TCRdb reprocessed the 5' RACE reads and reports one entry per CDR3 protein, with no DNA. This sample's table reports around 84,000 distinct CDR3 sequences. Material: naive CXCR3+ CD8+ T cells from blood. Documented subset: CD45RO-CCR7+CD27+CD95- naive CD8+ T cells expressing CXCR3 (TNR3+). The chain combines TRBV27 with TRBJ2-2; the TRBD1 assignment by TCRdb is unverifiable without DNA. The clonotype was recovered from a human donor in good health. Some clones in this sample may be carry-over from other donors' samples. The CDR3 sequence is CASKRYRGNTGELFF.